This T cell receptor beta chain was captured by sequencing in a study of blood T cell repertoires in COVID-19 (dated by TCRdb to 2018 to 2020). For the study in its entirety: Samples covering the acute and convalescent phases of COVID-19 were provided by collaborators in the United States, Italy and Spain. The prospective study material was composed of cDNA or gDNA derived from T cells, B-cell-depleted T cells, or PBMCs. Subjects who had been exposed to COVID-19, were actively infected with it, or had recovered from it provided the deeply sampled blood TCRbeta repertoires that made up the dataset. A freely available public database, intended as a resource for researchers studying the immune response to SARS-CoV-2, is where the repertoires were released. Samples came from the ongoing ImmuneRACE study (first 160 participants) plus 1,254 subjects from 6 global collaborators. A de-identified subject ID, COVID-19 status, age in years and sex were almost always included in the sample metadata. Where available, HLA class I and class II types were taken from metadata supplied by the sample provider and were not determined by assay-based typing.

Summary of the overall study and its limitations: Clinical and demographic metadata were provided uncurated, with the amount varying by source and participant.

Collaborating institutions collected whole blood in K2EDTA tubes following their own protocols. For TCRbeta analysis, collaborators shipped samples as frozen whole blood, isolated PBMCs, or DNA extracted from either of those sample types. TCRbeta CDR3 regions were amplified from genomic DNA by means of the immunoSEQ Assay, a bias-controlled multiplex PCR. The paper's processing steps were these. The number of nucleated cells in each sample was estimated by amplification of reference gene primers within the assay. Sequence reads were collapsed and filtered to measure the absolute abundance of every unique TCRbeta CDR3 rearrangement. For each sample, productive Simpson clonality was calculated by taking the square root of Simpson's diversity index across productive rearrangements. Held by TCRdb, this immuneACCESS table contains in-frame sequences only and omits some clones. Under half of the omission traces to an unresolved V gene where checked; the cause of the rest is unknown. V and J calls and clone size follow that table, whereas D and trimming were derived from the DNA. The sample table contains approximately 150,000 clones; only one count was recorded for roughly 90% of them. The ten largest clones add up to 0.9% to 0.95% of the sample.

For this chain, trimming is 7 bases at the V end and 0 bases at the J end, and the number of junction bases without a gene match is 3. The CDR3 contains 14 residues, cysteine and phenylalanine counted. Only the CDR3 portion is preserved as DNA: 42 bases, with reading frame beginning at the first base. In the germline V gene (reference sequence), CDR1 corresponds to MNHEY and CDR2 to SMNVEV. Details on this clone: The specificity of this receptor is unknown. Base quality data are lacking; no much larger clone is found one base away.

The sequencing input was peripheral blood. The clonotype originates from a woman between 50 and 59 years old with acute or convalescent COVID-19. The sequence is built from TRBV27 and TRBJ2-1, with 7 junctional bases fitting TRBD1. The CDR3 protein is CASIGDSSYNEQFF. The nucleotides are TGTGCCAGCATAGGGGACAGCTCCTACAATGAGCAGTTCTTC.